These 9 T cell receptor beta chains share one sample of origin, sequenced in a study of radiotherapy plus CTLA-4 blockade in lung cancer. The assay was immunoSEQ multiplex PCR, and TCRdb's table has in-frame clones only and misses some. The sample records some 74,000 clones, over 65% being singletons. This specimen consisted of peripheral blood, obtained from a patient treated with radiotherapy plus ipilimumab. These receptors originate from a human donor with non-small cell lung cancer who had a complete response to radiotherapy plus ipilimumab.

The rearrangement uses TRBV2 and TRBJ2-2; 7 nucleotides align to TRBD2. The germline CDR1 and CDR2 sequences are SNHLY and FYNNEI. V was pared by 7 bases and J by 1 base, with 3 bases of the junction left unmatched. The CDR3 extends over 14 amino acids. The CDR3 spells CASTASGNTGELFF. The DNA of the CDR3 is TGTGCCAGCACGGCTAGCGGGAACACCGGGGAGCTGTTTTTT.

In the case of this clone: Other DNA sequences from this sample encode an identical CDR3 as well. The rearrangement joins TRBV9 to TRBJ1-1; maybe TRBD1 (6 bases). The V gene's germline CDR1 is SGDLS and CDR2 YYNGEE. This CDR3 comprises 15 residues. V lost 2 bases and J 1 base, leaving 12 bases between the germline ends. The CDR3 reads CASSVWTESNTEAFF. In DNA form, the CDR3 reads TGTGCCAGCAGCGTTTGGACAGAATCGAACACTGAAGCTTTCTTT.

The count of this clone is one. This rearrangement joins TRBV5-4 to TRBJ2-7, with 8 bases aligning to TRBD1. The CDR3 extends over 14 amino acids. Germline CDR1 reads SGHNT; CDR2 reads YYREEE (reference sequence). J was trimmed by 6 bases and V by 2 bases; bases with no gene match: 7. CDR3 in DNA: TGTGCCAGCAGCTTCCAGGGGGCCCGGGGCGAGCAGTACTTC. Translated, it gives CASSFQGARGEQYF.

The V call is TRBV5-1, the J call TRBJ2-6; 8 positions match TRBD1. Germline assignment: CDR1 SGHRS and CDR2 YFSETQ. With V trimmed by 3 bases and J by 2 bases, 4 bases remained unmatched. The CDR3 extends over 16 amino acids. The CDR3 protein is CASSWTGQAGANVLTF. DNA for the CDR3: TGCGCCAGCAGCTGGACAGGGCAAGCTGGGGCCAACGTCCTGACTTTC.

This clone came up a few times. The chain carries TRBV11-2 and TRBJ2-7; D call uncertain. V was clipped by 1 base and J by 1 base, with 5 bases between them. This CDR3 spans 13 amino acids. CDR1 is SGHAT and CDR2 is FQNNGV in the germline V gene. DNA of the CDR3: TGTGCCAGCAGCTTAGCCATATCCTACGAGCAGTACTTC. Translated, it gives CASSLAISYEQYF.

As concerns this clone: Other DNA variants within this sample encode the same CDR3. This CDR3 reads CASSLVGAGGKRDQPQHF. CDR3 nucleotide sequence: TGTGCCAGCAGCTTAGTGGGAGCAGGGGGGAAGAGGGATCAGCCCCAGCATTTT. The chain recombines TRBV7-8 with TRBJ1-5; 7 nucleotides align to TRBD1. Germline-derived CDR1 and CDR2 are SGHVS and FQNEAQ. After removal of 1 base from V and 5 bases from J, the junction contained 14 bases not matched to a gene. The length of the CDR3 is 18 residues.

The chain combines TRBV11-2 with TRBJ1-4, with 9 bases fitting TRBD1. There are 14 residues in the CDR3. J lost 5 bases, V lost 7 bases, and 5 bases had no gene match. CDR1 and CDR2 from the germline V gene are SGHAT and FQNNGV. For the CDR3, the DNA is TGTGCCAGCACTTTCGGGACAGGGAATGAAAAACTGTTTTTT. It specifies CASTFGTGNEKLFF.

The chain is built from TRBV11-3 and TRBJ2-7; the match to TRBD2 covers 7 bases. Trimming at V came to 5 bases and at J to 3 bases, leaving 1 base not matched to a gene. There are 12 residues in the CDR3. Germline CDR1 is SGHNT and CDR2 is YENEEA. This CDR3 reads CASSRGSYEQYV. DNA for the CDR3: TGTGCCAGCAGCCGCGGGAGCTACGAGCAGTACGTC.

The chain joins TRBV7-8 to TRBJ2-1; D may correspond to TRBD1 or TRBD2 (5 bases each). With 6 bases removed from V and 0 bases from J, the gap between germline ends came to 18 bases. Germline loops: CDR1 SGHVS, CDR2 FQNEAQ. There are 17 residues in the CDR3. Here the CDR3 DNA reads TGTGCCAGCAGGGCGAGAGGGGCAGGGCGCTCCTACAATGAGCAGTTCTTC. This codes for CASRARGAGRSYNEQFF. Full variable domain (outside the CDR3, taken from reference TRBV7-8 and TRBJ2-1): GAGVSQSPRYKVAKRGQDVALRCDPISGHVSLFWYQQALGQGPEFLTYFQNEAQLDKSGLPSDRFFAERPEGSVSTLKIQRTQQEDSAVYLCASRARGAGRSYNEQFFGPGTRLTVL.